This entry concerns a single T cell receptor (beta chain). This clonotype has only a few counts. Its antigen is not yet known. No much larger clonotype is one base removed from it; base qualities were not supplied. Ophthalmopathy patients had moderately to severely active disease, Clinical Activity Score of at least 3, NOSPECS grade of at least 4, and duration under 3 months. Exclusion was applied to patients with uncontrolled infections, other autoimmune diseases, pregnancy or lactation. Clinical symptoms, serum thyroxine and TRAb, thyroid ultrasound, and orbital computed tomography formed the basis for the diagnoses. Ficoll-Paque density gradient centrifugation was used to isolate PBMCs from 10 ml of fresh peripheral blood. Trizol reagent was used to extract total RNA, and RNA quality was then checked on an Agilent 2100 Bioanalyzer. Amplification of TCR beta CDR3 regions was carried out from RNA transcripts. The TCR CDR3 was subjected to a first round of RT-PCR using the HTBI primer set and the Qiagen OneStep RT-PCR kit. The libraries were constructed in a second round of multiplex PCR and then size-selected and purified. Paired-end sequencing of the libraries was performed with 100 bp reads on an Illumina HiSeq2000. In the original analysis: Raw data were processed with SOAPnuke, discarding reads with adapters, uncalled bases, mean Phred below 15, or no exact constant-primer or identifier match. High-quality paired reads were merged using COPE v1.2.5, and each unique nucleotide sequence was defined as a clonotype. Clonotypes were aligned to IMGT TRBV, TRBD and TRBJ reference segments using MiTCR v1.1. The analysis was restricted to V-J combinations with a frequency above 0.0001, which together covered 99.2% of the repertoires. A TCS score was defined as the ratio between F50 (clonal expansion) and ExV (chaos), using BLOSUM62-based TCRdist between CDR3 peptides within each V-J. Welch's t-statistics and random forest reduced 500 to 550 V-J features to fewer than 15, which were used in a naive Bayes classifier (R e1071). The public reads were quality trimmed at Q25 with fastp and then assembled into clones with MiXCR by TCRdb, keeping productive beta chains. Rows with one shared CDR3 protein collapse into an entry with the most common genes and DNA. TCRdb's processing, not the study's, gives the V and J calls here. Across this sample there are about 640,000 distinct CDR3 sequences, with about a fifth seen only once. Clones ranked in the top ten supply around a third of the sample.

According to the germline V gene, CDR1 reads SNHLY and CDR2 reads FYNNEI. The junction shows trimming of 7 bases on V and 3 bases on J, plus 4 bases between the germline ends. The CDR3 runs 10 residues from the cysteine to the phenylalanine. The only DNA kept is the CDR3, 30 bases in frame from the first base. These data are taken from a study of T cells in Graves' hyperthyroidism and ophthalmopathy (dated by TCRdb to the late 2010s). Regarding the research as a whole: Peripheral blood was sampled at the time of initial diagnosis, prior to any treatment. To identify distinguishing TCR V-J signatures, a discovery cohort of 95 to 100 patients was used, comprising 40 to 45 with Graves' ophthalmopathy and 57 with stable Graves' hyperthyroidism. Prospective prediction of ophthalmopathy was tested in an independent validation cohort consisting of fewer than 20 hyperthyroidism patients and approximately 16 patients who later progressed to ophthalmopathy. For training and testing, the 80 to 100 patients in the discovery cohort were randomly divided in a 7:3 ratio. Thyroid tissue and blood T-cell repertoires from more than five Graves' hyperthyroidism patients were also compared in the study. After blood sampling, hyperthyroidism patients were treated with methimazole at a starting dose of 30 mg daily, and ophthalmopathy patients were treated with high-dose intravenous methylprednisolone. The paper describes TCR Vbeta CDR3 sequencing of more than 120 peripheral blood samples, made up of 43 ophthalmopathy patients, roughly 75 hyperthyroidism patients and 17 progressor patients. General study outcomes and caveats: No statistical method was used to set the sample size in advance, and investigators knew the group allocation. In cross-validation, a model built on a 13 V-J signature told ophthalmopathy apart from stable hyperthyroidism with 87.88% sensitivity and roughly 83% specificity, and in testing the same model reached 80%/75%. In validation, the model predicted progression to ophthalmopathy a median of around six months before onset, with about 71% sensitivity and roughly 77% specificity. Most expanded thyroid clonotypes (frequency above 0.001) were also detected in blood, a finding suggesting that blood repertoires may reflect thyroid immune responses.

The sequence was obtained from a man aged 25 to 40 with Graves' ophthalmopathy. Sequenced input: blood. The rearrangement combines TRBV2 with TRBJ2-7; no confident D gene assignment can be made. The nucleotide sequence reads TGTGCCAGCAAGAACTACGAGCAGTACTTC. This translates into CASKNYEQYF.